This TCR beta chain was sequenced in a study of shared clonotypes between healthy human individuals. Replicate sorted-subset PCRs were loaded with about 0.2 ug DNA, roughly 33,000 T cell genomes. Authors' methods: Junction-only immunoSEQ data arrived without quality scores, meaning filtering differed. The data were produced by immunoSEQ multiplex PCR, yet TCRdb's version contains in-frame clones alone and is incomplete. V, J and clone size are those of that table, while D and trimming were read from the DNA. The data contain 2 million to 2.5 million clones, over 85% of them singletons. Study-level results: In having few donors, the study represented limited genetic and exposure-history diversity.

Germline loops: CDR1 SGHDT, CDR2 YYEEEE. The CDR3 is 16 residues long. The ends lost 1 base at V and 4 bases at J; junction bases unmatched: 5. Division of CD4+ cells produced a CD45RA+ naive subset and a CD45RA-negative memory subset. This clone is a singleton in its sample. Its specificity is unknown. The chain recombines TRBV5-6 with TRBJ2-1; 10 bases fit TRBD2. Input material: naive CD4+ T cells from PBMCs. The subset denotes: CD45RA+ positively selected. The clonotype originates from a man in his late teens or twenties in good health. Some clones in this sample may be carry-over from other donors' samples. The CDR3 DNA reads TGTGCCAGCAGCTTGTTAGGACTAGCGGCATACAATGAGCAGTTCTTC. Translated: CASSLLGLAAYNEQFF.